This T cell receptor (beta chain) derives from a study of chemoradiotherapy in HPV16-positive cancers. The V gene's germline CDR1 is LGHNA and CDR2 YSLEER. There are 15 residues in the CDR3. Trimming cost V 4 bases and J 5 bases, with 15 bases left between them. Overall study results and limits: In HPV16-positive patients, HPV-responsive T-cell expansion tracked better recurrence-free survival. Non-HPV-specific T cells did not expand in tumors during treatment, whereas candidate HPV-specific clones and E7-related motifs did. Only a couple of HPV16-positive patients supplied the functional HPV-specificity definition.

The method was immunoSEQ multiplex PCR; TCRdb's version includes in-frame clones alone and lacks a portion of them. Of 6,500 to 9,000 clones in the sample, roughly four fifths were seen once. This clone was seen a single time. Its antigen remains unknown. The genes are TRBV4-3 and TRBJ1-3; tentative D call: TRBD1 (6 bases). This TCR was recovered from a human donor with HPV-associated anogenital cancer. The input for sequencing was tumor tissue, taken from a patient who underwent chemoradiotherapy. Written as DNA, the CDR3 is TGCGCCAGCAGCCGGGATACAGGGCAACGAAACACCATATATTTT. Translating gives CASSRDTGQRNTIYF.